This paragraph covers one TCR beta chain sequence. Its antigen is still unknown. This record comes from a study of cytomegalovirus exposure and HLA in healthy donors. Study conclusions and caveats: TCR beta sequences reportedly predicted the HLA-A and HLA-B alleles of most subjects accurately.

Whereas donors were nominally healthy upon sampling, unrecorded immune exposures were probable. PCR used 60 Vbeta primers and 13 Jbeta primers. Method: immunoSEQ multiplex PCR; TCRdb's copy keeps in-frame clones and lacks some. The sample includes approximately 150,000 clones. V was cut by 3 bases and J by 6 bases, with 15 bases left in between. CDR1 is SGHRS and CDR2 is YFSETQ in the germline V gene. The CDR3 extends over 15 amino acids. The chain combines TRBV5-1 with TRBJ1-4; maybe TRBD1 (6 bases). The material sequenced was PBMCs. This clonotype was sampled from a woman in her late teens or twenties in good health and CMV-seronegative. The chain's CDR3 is CASSWGGGRDEKLFF. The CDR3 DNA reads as TGCGCCAGCAGCTGGGGCGGGGGGCGAGATGAAAAACTGTTTTTT.